These 27 T cell receptor beta chains were sequenced from one sample in a study of OX40 agonist ivuxolimab in advanced cancers. Data came from immunoSEQ multiplex PCR; TCRdb stores just in-frame clones and leaves some out. Here the sample spans roughly 72,000 clones, over 90% being singletons. Material: CD4+ or CD8+ T cells sorted from blood, obtained in a trial of the OX40 agonist ivuxolimab. Receptors originate from an adult with an advanced solid tumor such as melanoma, head and neck, liver or kidney cancer.

This clone was observed once. This chain connects TRBV7-9 to TRBJ1-4; D perhaps matches TRBD1 (6 bases). The germline V and J ends were trimmed by 8 bases and 1 base, with 17 bases remaining between them. Looked up from germline, CDR1 is SEHNR and CDR2 is FQNEAQ (reference sequence). There are 16 residues in the CDR3. CDR3 sequence reads: CASGRQGHVTNEKLFF. In DNA form, the CDR3 reads TGTGCCAGCGGTCGGCAGGGGCATGTAACTAATGAAAAACTGTTTTTT. Together with reference TRBV7-9 and TRBJ1-4, the CDR3 gives the full variable domain: DTGVSQNPRHKITKRGQNVTFRCDPISEHNRLYWYRQTLGQGPEFLTYFQNEAQLEKSRLLSDRFSAERPKGSFSTLEIQRTEQGDSAMYLCASGRQGHVTNEKLFFGSGTQLSVL.

V gene TRBV4-1 combines with J gene TRBJ2-7, with D unresolved. There are 15 residues in the CDR3. In germline, CDR1 is MGHRA, CDR2 YSYEKL. V lost 0 bases and J lost 2, with 11 bases in between. The chain's CDR3 is CASSQEVSPAYEQYF. The CDR3 DNA is TGCGCCAGCAGCCAAGAAGTTTCCCCCGCCTACGAGCAGTACTTC.

The chain recombines TRBV4-1 with TRBJ2-1, with D perhaps TRBD1 (5 bases). Trimming removed 1 base at V and 6 bases at J, with 10 bases between. Germline lookup yields CDR1 MGHRA and CDR2 YSYEKL. The CDR3 consists of 14 residues. The DNA of the CDR3 is TGCGCCAGCAGCCAAGGATCCCAGGGCAATGAGCAGTTCTTC. This translates into CASSQGSQGNEQFF.

The rearrangement joins TRBV7-7 to TRBJ2-2; TRBD2 agrees at 10 bases. The CDR3 has 17 amino acids. The germline V gene has CDR1 SSHAT and CDR2 FNYEAQ (reference sequence). Trimming took 5 bases from V and 0 from J; bases not matched to a gene: 6. The DNA of the CDR3 is TGTGCCAGCAGCCCTATTCTAGCGGGGGCGAACACCGGGGAGCTGTTTTTT. Translated: CASSPILAGANTGELFF. Full variable domain (remainder filled in from reference TRBV7-7 and TRBJ2-2): GAGVSQSPRYKVTKRGQDVTLRCDPISSHATLYWYQQALGQGPEFLTYFNYEAQPDKSGLPSDRFSAERPEGSISTLTIQRTEQRDSAMYRCASSPILAGANTGELFFGEGSRLTVL.

The rearrangement uses TRBV6-1 and TRBJ2-7; D call uncertain. V was shortened by 6 bases and J by 4 bases, with 16 bases between the two germline ends. CDR3 length: 14 amino acids. The germline gives CDR1 MNHNS, CDR2 SASEGT. The CDR3 coding sequence is TGTGCCAGCAGCCCCCACCCAACTCCATACGAGCAGTACTTC. It encodes CASSPHPTPYEQYF.

The CDR3, as DNA: TGTGCCAGCGCCGGACTAGCGGGAGTGGGTCCCTACAATGAGCAGTTCTTC. Protein sequence: CASAGLAGVGPYNEQFF. This rearrangement joins TRBV27 to TRBJ2-1, with TRBD2 matching over 13 bases. CDR3 size: 17 residues. The V gene end was trimmed by 8 bases and the J gene end by 2 bases; junction bases not matched to a gene: 9. Per the germline V gene, CDR1 is MNHEY and CDR2 is SMNVEV (reference sequence).

V is TRBV28 and J is TRBJ2-7; the D gene is possibly TRBD1 (6 bases). V lost 4 bases, J lost 2 bases, and 9 bases lay in between. Germline-derived CDR1 and CDR2 are MDHEN and SYDVKM. This CDR3 has 13 amino acids. In nucleotides, the CDR3 is TGTGCCAGCAGTTGGGGGCCCACCTACGAGCAGTACTTC. Protein product: CASSWGPTYEQYF.

J is TRBJ1-2 and V is TRBV6-1, with D unclear. The V gene's germline CDR1 is MNHNS and CDR2 SASEGT. V lost 0 bases, J lost 4 bases, and 15 bases lay in between. The CDR3 consists of 16 residues. The CDR3 is CASSEAGEEDFYGYTF. In DNA form, the CDR3 reads TGTGCCAGCAGTGAAGCAGGAGAGGAAGATTTCTATGGCTACACCTTC.

This chain links TRBV27 with TRBJ2-5; 8 bases fit TRBD2. CDR1 and CDR2 from the germline V gene are MNHEY and SMNVEV (reference sequence). V lost 5 bases and J lost 4; bases outside the gene matches: 9. This CDR3 comprises 15 residues. This CDR3 is CASSQFTGGLETQYF. The CDR3 DNA is TGTGCCAGCAGTCAATTCACGGGGGGGCTAGAGACCCAGTACTTC.

This clone has only a few counts. The J gene is TRBJ1-1, the V gene TRBV9; no definite D call. Germline V lookup: CDR1 SGDLS, CDR2 YYNGEE. The length of the CDR3 is 14 residues. Trimming stripped 2 bases from V and 0 bases from J, with 8 bases between. The CDR3 region is CASSVGEMNTEAFF. In DNA, the CDR3 is TGTGCCAGCAGCGTCGGGGAGATGAACACTGAAGCTTTCTTT. The variable domain in full, with the rest retrieved from reference TRBV9 and TRBJ1-1, is DSGVTQTPKHLITATGQRVTLRCSPRSGDLSVYWYQQSLDQGLQFLIQYYNGEERAKGNILERFSAQQFPDLHSELNLSSLELGDSALYFCASSVGEMNTEAFFGQGTRLTVV.

The chain is built from TRBV9 and TRBJ2-7; no firm D call. CDR1 SGDLS and CDR2 YYNGEE come from the germline V gene. The CDR3 extends over 15 amino acids. The V and J ends lost 0 bases and 2 bases respectively, with 12 bases between them. CDR3 coding DNA: TGTGCCAGCAGCGTAGGAGGCAGCAACCCCTACGAGCAGTACTTC. Encoded protein: CASSVGGSNPYEQYF.

The rearrangement joins TRBV14 to TRBJ2-5; 10 bases are shared with TRBD2. Germline V gene sequence: CDR1 SGHDN, CDR2 FVKESK. V lost 0 bases, J lost 2 bases, and 3 bases stayed unmatched. The CDR3 spans 16 residues. For the CDR3, the DNA is TGTGCCAGCAGCCAAGATCGGACTAGCGGTCAAGAGACCCAGTACTTC. Amino acid sequence: CASSQDRTSGQETQYF. Supplemented by reference TRBV14 and TRBJ2-5, the full variable domain reads EAGVTQFPSHSVIEKGQTVTLRCDPISGHDNLYWYRRVMGKEIKFLLHFVKESKQDESGMPNNRFLAERTGGTYSTLKVQPAELEDSGVYFCASSQDRTSGQETQYFGPGTRLLVL.

The CDR3 sequence: CASSPPAGGAGWDQPQHF. The CDR3 coding sequence is TGTGCCAGCAGCCCACCGGCAGGGGGCGCGGGGTGGGATCAGCCCCAGCATTTT. V usage is TRBV5-8 and J usage is TRBJ1-5, with 8 bases identical to TRBD1. The CDR3 totals 18 residues. The germline gives CDR1 SGHTS, CDR2 YDEGEE. V was pared by 4 bases and J by 5 bases, with 17 bases of the junction left unmatched.

The chain combines TRBV7-9 with TRBJ2-7, with 10 bases identical to TRBD2. Trimming cost V 1 base and J 3 bases; bases outside gene matches: 3. CDR1 and CDR2 from the germline V gene are SEHNR and FQNEAQ (reference sequence). The CDR3 spans 15 residues. This chain's CDR3 is CASSLDLAGDYEQYF. In DNA, the CDR3 is TGTGCCAGCAGCTTAGATCTAGCGGGGGACTACGAGCAGTACTTC.

The rearrangement joins TRBV15 to TRBJ2-1; D might be TRBD2 (5 bases). Germline loops: CDR1 LNHNV, CDR2 YYDKDF (reference sequence). This CDR3 is built from 16 residues. V was pared by 3 bases and J by 2 bases, with 14 bases between. The CDR3 DNA follows: TGTGCCACCAGCAGTGCACACCGACTAACCTACAATGAGCAGTTCTTC. Protein product: CATSSAHRLTYNEQFF.

The chain carries TRBV7-9 and TRBJ2-2; D is undetermined. Germline CDR1 reads SEHNR; CDR2 reads FQNEAQ (reference sequence). The CDR3 spans 15 residues. The V end was cut by 0 bases, the J end by 4 bases, with 9 bases between. The chain's CDR3 is CASSLANSFTGELFF. CDR3 sequence (DNA): TGTGCCAGCAGCTTAGCGAACAGCTTCACCGGGGAGCTGTTTTTT.

CDR3: CASSQLGTGREQYF. The DNA of the CDR3 is TGTGCCAGCAGCCAACTAGGTACCGGGCGCGAGCAGTACTTC. This chain connects TRBV27 to TRBJ2-7, with a possible D match to TRBD2 (5 bases). Trimming shortened V by 6 bases and J by 6 bases, and 18 bases separated the two germline ends. Germline CDR1 is MNHEY and CDR2 is SMNVEV (reference sequence). CDR3 length: 14 residues.

The chain links TRBV19 to TRBJ2-7, with TRBD2 identical over 7 bases. From germline, CDR1 is LNHDA and CDR2 SQIVND (reference sequence). J gave up 2 bases and V 5 bases, and 9 bases lay outside the gene matches. CDR3 length: 15 residues. DNA of the CDR3: TGTGCCAGTAGTCCAGCTAGCGGTTCTCCCTACGAGCAGTACTTC. This sequence encodes CASSPASGSPYEQYF.

The chain joins TRBV10-3 to TRBJ2-5, with TRBD1 matching over 9 bases. This CDR3 comprises 15 residues. V was clipped by 6 bases and J by 5 bases; unmatched bases: 10. Germline V gene sequence: CDR1 ENHRY, CDR2 SYGVKD. The CDR3 loop reads CAIRPTGGAVETQYF. Written as DNA, the CDR3 is TGTGCCATCAGGCCCACAGGGGGCGCGGTGGAGACCCAGTACTTC.

The chain couples TRBV14 to TRBJ2-1; no clear D. The CDR3 spans 14 residues. V lost 4 bases, J lost 5 bases, and 12 bases lay in between. Per the germline V gene, CDR1 is SGHDN and CDR2 is FVKESK. The CDR3 DNA follows: TGTGCCAGCAGCCTTGGTGTTGTCAACAATGAGCAGTTCTTC. Translation gives CASSLGVVNNEQFF.

The J gene is TRBJ2-1, the V gene TRBV19; 9 bases are a match to TRBD1. With 4 bases clipped from V and 4 bases from J, the junction kept 11 bases outside the gene matches. The germline V gene encodes CDR1 LNHDA and CDR2 SQIVND (reference sequence). The CDR3 has 17 residues. The CDR3 region is CASSTIGTGRLYNEQFF. The CDR3 nucleotides are TGTGCCAGTAGTACAATAGGGACAGGGAGGTTGTACAATGAGCAGTTCTTC.

This clone was seen once. V and J are TRBV4-1 and TRBJ2-2, with TRBD1 matching over 9 bases. CDR1 and CDR2 (germline): MGHRA, YSYEKL. CDR3 size: 16 residues. V shed 1 base, J shed 3 bases, and the junction held 3 bases outside the gene matches. The CDR3 sequence: CASSQGTGVYTGELFF. The CDR3 DNA is TGCGCCAGCAGCCAAGGGACAGGGGTTTACACCGGGGAGCTGTTTTTT.

The rearrangement joins TRBV9 to TRBJ2-7; TRBD2 is a possible D gene (5 bases). The CDR3 consists of 13 residues. V lost 3 bases to trimming and J lost 2 bases, with 9 bases between them. Germline CDR1 is SGDLS and CDR2 is YYNGEE. Here the CDR3 DNA reads TGTGCCAGCAGCGGGGGAGCGACCTACGAGCAGTACTTC. Translation gives CASSGGATYEQYF.

This chain joins TRBV7-2 and TRBJ2-7; the D gene is possibly TRBD2 (5 bases). V gave up 5 bases and J gave up 3 bases, with 14 bases separating them. Germline CDR1 SGHTA, CDR2 FQGNSA. The CDR3 runs 14 residues. DNA of the CDR3: TGTGCCAGCAGCCCCGACACGGGAAACTACGAGCAGTACTTC. Protein: CASSPDTGNYEQYF.

This chain links TRBV4-3 with TRBJ1-1; D not resolved. V was shortened by 0 bases and J by 11 bases, with 7 bases between the two germline ends. CDR3 length equals 11 residues. The germline CDR1 and CDR2 sequences are LGHNA and YSLEER. CDR3 residues: CASSQDSSAFF. CDR3 DNA sequence: TGCGCCAGCAGCCAAGATTCCTCGGCTTTCTTT.

This sequence joins TRBV27 and TRBJ2-7; D is uncertain. V was clipped by 2 bases and J by 0 bases, with 11 bases between them. The CDR3 extends over 15 amino acids. Germline V gene lookup returns CDR1 MNHEY and CDR2 SMNVEV (reference sequence). In DNA form, the CDR3 reads TGTGCCAGCAGTTTAATGGGTACGAGCTCCTACGAGCAGTACTTC. Its translation: CASSLMGTSSYEQYF.

CDR3: CASSIEDQLEQYF. CDR3 in DNA: TGTGCCAGTAGTATCGAGGACCAGCTAGAGCAGTACTTC. This chain links TRBV19 with TRBJ2-7; no definite D call. The V gene's germline CDR1 is LNHDA and CDR2 SQIVND (reference sequence). This CDR3 spans 13 amino acids. The V end was cut by 3 bases, the J end by 7 bases, with 13 bases between.